This T cell receptor beta chain was observed in a study of T-cell reconstitution after alpha-beta-depleted transplantation in children. The authors prepared the TCRbeta library with unique molecular identifiers. TCRdb re-analysed the PCR reads in MiXCR, keeping a single row per CDR3 protein. Found here are around 600,000 distinct CDR3 sequences, around 17% of them singletons; the top ten hold 0.9% to 1.2%. Germline CDR1 and CDR2: SGHTA and FQGNSA. The CDR3 loop spans 13 amino acids. The V end lost 3 bases, the J end lost 6 bases, and 9 bases lay between the germline ends. The rearrangement uses TRBV7-2 and TRBJ2-1, with D tentatively TRBD2 (5 bases). The source material was PBMCs from the stem cell graft donor, sampled from the stem cell graft. This clonotype was obtained from a human donor who donated a stem cell graft to a child with acute myeloid leukemia. In DNA, the CDR3 is TGTGCCAGCAGCTTGGCTAGCACCAATGAGCAGTTCTTC. Residues: CASSLASTNEQFF.